Described below is a single T cell receptor (beta chain) sequence and its context. The CDR3 has 11 amino acids. Germline CDR1 reads MNHNY; CDR2 reads SVGAGI (reference sequence). V lost 5 bases, J lost 8 bases, and 9 bases lay in between. The assay was immunoSEQ multiplex PCR, and TCRdb's table has in-frame clones only and misses some. This sample carries roughly 150,000 clones, about 83% of them seen once, and the ten largest clones take around 13%. This record comes from a study of blood T cell repertoires in COVID-19. Study-wide background: Samples came from the United States, Italy and Spain, spanning acute and convalescent COVID-19.

This sequence was found in an elderly woman with acute or convalescent COVID-19. The chain carries TRBV6-6 and TRBJ1-2; a weak D match, TRBD1 (5 bases). The specimen was peripheral blood. CDR3 in DNA: TGTGCCAGCAGTCCACAGGTGGGCTACACCTTC. As protein: CASSPQVGYTF.